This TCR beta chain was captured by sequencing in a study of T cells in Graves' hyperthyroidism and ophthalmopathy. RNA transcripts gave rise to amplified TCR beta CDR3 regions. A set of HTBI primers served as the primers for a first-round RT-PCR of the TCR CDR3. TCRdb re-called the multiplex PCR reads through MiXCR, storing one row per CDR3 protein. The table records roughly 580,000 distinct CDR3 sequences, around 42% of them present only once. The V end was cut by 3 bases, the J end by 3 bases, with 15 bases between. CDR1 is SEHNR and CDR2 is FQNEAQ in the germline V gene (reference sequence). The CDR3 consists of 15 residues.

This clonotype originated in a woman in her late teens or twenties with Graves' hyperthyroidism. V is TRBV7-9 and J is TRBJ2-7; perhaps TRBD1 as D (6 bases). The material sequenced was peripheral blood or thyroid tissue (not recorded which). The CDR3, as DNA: TGTGCCAGCAGCTTCCCGGAAGGGGGTGGCTACGAGCAGTACTTC. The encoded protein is CASSFPEGGGYEQYF.